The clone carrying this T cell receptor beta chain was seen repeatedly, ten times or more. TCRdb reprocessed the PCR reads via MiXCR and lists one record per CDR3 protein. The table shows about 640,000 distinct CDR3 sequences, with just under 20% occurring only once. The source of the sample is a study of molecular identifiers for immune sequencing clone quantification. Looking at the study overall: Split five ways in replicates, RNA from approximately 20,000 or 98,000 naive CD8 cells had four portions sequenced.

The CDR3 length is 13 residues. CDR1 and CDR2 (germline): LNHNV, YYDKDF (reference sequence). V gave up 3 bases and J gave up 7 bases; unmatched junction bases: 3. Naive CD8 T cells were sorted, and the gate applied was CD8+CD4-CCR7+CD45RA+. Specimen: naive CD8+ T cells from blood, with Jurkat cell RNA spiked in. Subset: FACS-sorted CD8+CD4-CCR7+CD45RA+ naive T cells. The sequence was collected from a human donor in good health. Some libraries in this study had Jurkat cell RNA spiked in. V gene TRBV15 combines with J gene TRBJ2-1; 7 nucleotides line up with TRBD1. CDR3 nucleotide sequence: TGTGCCACCAGCAGTGACAGGGTTAATGAGCAGTTCTTC. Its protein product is CATSSDRVNEQFF. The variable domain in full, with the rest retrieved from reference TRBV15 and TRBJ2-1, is DAMVIQNPRYQVTQFGKPVTLSCSQTLNHNVMYWYQQKSSQAPKLLFHYYDKDFNNEADTPDNFQSRRPNTSFCFLDIRSPGLGDTAMYLCATSSDRVNEQFFGPGTRLTVL.